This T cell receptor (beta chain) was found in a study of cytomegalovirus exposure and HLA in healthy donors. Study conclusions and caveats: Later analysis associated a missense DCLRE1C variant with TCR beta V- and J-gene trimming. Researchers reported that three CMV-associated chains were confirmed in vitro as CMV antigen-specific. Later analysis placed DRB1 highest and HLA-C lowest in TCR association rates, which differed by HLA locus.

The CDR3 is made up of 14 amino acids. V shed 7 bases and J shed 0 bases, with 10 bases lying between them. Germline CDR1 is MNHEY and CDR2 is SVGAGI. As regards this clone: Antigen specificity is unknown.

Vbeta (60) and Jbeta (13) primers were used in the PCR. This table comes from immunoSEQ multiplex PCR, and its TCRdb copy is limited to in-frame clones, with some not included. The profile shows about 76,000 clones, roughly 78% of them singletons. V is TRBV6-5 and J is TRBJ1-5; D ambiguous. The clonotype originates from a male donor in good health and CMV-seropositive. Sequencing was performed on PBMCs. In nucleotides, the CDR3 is TGTGCCAGCAAAAACCGGGATAGCAATCAGCCCCAGCATTTT. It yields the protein CASKNRDSNQPQHF.